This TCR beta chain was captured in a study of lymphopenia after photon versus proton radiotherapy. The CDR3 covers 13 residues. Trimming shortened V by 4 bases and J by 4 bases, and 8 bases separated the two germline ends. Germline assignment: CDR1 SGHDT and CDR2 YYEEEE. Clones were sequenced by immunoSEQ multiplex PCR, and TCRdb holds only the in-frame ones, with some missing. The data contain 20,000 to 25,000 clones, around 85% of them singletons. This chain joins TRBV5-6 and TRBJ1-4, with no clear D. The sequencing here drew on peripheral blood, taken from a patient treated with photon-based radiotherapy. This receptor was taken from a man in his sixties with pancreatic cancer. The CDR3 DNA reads TGTGCCAGCAGCCCGGCAGTTAATGAAAAACTGTTTTTT. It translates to CASSPAVNEKLFF.